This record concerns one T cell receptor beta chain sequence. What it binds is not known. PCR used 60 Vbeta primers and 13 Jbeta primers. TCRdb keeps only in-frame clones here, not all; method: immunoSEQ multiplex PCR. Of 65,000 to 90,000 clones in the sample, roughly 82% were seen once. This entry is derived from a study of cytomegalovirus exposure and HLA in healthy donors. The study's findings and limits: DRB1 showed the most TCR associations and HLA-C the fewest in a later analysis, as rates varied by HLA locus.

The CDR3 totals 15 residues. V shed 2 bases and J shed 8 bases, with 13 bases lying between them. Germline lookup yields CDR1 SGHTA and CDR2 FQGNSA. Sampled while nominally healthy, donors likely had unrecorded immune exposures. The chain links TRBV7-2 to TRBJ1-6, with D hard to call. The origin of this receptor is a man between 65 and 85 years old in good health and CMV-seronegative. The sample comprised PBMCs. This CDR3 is CASSLLGRMDSPLHF. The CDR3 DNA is TGTGCCAGCAGCTTACTTGGCAGGATGGATTCACCCCTCCACTTT.